The rows below give T cell receptor beta chains drawn from one sample of a study of blood T cell repertoires in COVID-19. The method was immunoSEQ multiplex PCR; TCRdb's version includes in-frame clones alone and lacks a portion of them. The repertoire has about 14,000 clones, 80% to 90% of them found once; the top ten carry approximately 24%. Sequencing used peripheral blood. The receptors here all came from a woman aged 55-70 years with acute or convalescent COVID-19. CDR3s include the opening cysteine and the closing phenylalanine or tryptophan. A D gene is named only where the DNA matches it firmly. Clone size is not always given. Where it is, it says once, few, many or a class for expanded clones.

TRBD1,.,TRBV10-1,TRBJ1-5,TGCGCCAGCACGTCGAAGGACAGGGGAAACGGGGATCAGCCCCAGCATTTT,CASTSKDRGNGDQPQHF
TRBD1,few,TRBV5-1,TRBJ1-3,TGCGCCAGCAGCTTGGGACAGGGGCTCTCCCCCTATTTT,CASSLGQGLSPYF
.,.,TRBV7-3,TRBJ2-2,TGTGCCAGCAGCCCCTGGGGGGGCGAAGCCGGGGAGCTGTTTTTT,CASSPWGGEAGELFF
TRBD1,.,TRBV19,TRBJ1-5,TGTGCCAGTAGTATAGTTGGACAGGTCAATCAGCCCCAGCATTTT,CASSIVGQVNQPQHF
TRBD2,.,TRBV6-5,TRBJ2-1,TGTGCCAGCAGGGGGGGGAACAATGAGCAGTTCTTC,CASRGGNNEQFF
TRBD2,few,TRBV24-1,TRBJ2-3,TGTGCCACCAGGGGGGGGACTAGCGGGGCCACAGATACGCAGTATTTT,CATRGGTSGATDTQYF
.,.,TRBV6-5,TRBJ1-6,TGTGCCAGCGGCCGCTCCTATAATTCACCCCTCCACTTT,CASGRSYNSPLHF
.,.,TRBV28,TRBJ1-2,TGTGCCAGCAGTTTATCGGACAGCAATGGCTACACCTTC,CASSLSDSNGYTF
.,.,TRBV4-1,TRBJ2-7,TGCGCCAGCAGCCAAACTGTAAGCCGCTACGAGCAGTACTTC,CASSQTVSRYEQYF
.,.,TRBV6-6,TRBJ2-7,TGTGCCAGCACGAGGGCTTTGTACGAGCAGTACTTC,CASTRALYEQYF
TRBD2,.,TRBV10-3,TRBJ2-6,TGTGCCATCAGTGAGTCGATTACTAGCGGTTGGGCCCGGGCCAACGTCCTGACTTTC,CAISESITSGWARANVLTF
.,.,TRBV5-1,TRBJ1-3,TGCGCCAGCAACGCCCTGCCCGGGAGCGGAAACACCATATATTTT,CASNALPGSGNTIYF
.,.,TRBV25-1,TRBJ1-2,TGTGCCAGCAGTGAAGGGGGCGGTGGCTACACCTTC,CASSEGGGGYTF
.,.,TRBV20-1,TRBJ2-7,TGCAGTGCCGGGGAGGTATACGAGCAGTACTTC,CSAGEVYEQYF
.,few,TRBV29-1,TRBJ2-1,TGCAGCGCTAGGGGGGGGACTGCTCTGAATGAGCAGTTCTTC,CSARGGTALNEQFF
.,.,TRBV7-2,TRBJ2-5,TGTGCCAGCAGCTTATCTCCAGGGGAAGGGACCCAGTACTTC,CASSLSPGEGTQYF
.,.,TRBV28,TRBJ2-5,TGTGCCAGCAGTTTTGGTGGGGAGGAATCGGAGACCCAGTACTTC,CASSFGGEESETQYF
TRBD1,.,TRBV28,TRBJ1-2,TGTGCCAGCAGTACAGGGGGTCGGTATGGCTACACCTTC,CASSTGGRYGYTF
TRBD2,.,TRBV9,TRBJ2-1,TGTGCCAGCAGCGTAACGGGCGGGGGGGCGGCCTACAATGAGCAGTTCTTC,CASSVTGGGAAYNEQFF
.,.,TRBV4-1,TRBJ1-4,TGCGCCAGCAGCCATTACTTGGCAACTAATGAAAAACTGTTTTTT,CASSHYLATNEKLFF
.,.,TRBV7-6,TRBJ2-5,TGTGCCAGCAGTACCGTTCTGGGGGCAAAAGAGACCCAGTACTTC,CASSTVLGAKETQYF
TRBD2,.,TRBV5-1,TRBJ2-3,TGCGCCAGCAGCTTAGGACTAGCGGGAGGGCCTGTCTATTTT,CASSLGLAGGPVYF
TRBD1,.,TRBV5-1,TRBJ2-7,TGCGCCAGCACCCCGAGGGGGACAGGGCTCTCCTACGAGCAGTACTTC,CASTPRGTGLSYEQYF
TRBD1,.,TRBV11-2,TRBJ2-1,TGTGCCAGCAGCCTCGTGGGGACAGGCCCCTCCAATGAGCAGTTCTTC,CASSLVGTGPSNEQFF
TRBD2,.,TRBV11-3,TRBJ2-2,TGTGCCAGCAGCCCAAGCGGGGGGGGTACCGGGGAGCTGTTTTTT,CASSPSGGGTGELFF
.,.,TRBV5-1,TRBJ1-4,TGCGCCAGCAGCCTTGACCGGGGGGATCTTCTGTTTTTT,CASSLDRGDLLFF
.,.,TRBV7-9,TRBJ1-4,TGTGCCAGCAGTTGGACCATACAGGGTGATGGACTGTTTTTT,CASSWTIQGDGLFF
.,.,TRBV5-4,TRBJ1-2,TGTGCCAGCAGCTTGGGCCCTACAGGGCTGGTTTATGGCTACACCTTC,CASSLGPTGLVYGYTF
TRBD1,few,TRBV5-1,TRBJ2-7,TGCGCCAGCAGCTTGGGACAGGGAGTCGACGAGCAGTACTTC,CASSLGQGVDEQYF
TRBD1,.,TRBV11-3,TRBJ1-2,TGTGCCAGCAGCCCCTCTGAGGGACAGGGGGTTTTAAACTATGGCTACACCTTC,CASSPSEGQGVLNYGYTF
TRBD1,.,TRBV4-2,TRBJ2-7,TGTGCCAGCAGCCAACCGGGACAGGGCTCCTACGAGCAGTACTTC,CASSQPGQGSYEQYF
TRBD2,.,TRBV14,TRBJ2-1,TGTGCCAGCAGCCAAGTTGGACTAGCGGGAGTAGGGGAGAGGATTGAGCAGTTCTTC,CASSQVGLAGVGERIEQFF
TRBD1,.,TRBV29-1,TRBJ2-5,TGCAGCGCAAGGACAGGGGAAGAGACCCAGTACTTC,CSARTGEETQYF
.,.,TRBV18,TRBJ2-5,TGTGCCAGCTCACCGGAGGGGCAGACCCAGTACTTC,CASSPEGQTQYF
TRBD1,.,TRBV6-5,TRBJ2-7,TGTGCCAGCAGTTACTCTTTGGACAGGGTGGGCCAGCAGTACTTC,CASSYSLDRVGQQYF
.,.,TRBV4-3,TRBJ1-6,TGCGCCAGCAGCCAAGTGAGACAGTTTAATAATTCACCCCTCCACTTT,CASSQVRQFNNSPLHF
.,.,TRBV29-1,TRBJ2-2,TGCAGCGCAGGGACAAACCCGACCGGGGAGCTGTTTTTT,CSAGTNPTGELFF
.,.,TRBV5-1,TRBJ2-7,TGCGCCAGCAGCTTGTTTTGGTCCTCGGGTGGTGAGCAGTACTTC,CASSLFWSSGGEQYF
TRBD1,.,TRBV7-2,TRBJ1-2,TGTGCCAGCAGCCCGGGACAGGGGGCGTCCGTCTATGGCTACACCTTC,CASSPGQGASVYGYTF
.,.,TRBV9,TRBJ1-1,TGTGCCAGCAGCCACCAACGGGGGGGGAACACTGAAGCTTTCTTT,CASSHQRGGNTEAFF
TRBD1,.,TRBV18,TRBJ2-5,TGTGCCAGCTCGTGGGACAGAGAGACCCAGTACTTC,CASSWDRETQYF
.,.,TRBV5-1,TRBJ2-3,TGCGCCAGCAGCTTAATGGGGGCGCAGTTGACAGATACGCAGTATTTT,CASSLMGAQLTDTQYF
.,few,TRBV7-9,TRBJ2-2,TGTGCCAGCAGCCCTCTGCGGGGCCTCGGGGGGGAGCTGTTTTTT,CASSPLRGLGGELFF
TRBD1,.,TRBV14,TRBJ1-4,TGTGCCAGCAGCCAAAGACAGGGAGGCAATGAAAAACTGTTTTTT,CASSQRQGGNEKLFF
.,once,TRBV7-8,TRBJ1-5,TGTGCCAGCAGCTCCACCCACAACAGGGAGTATAGCAATCAGCCCCAGCATTTT,CASSSTHNREYSNQPQHF
.,.,TRBV4-3,TRBJ2-7,TGCGCCAGCAGCCAAGACCTATTGTCGGGATTCTCCTACGAGCAGTACTTC,CASSQDLLSGFSYEQYF
TRBD2,.,TRBV7-2,TRBJ2-1,TGTGCCAGCAGCTTATTGGGGGAGGGCTACAATGAGCAGTTCTTC,CASSLLGEGYNEQFF
.,.,TRBV24-1,TRBJ2-2,TGTGCCACCAGTGTGACGAGGGGGGGCGTCGTCACCGGGGAGCTGTTTTTT,CATSVTRGGVVTGELFF
TRBD1,.,TRBV4-2,TRBJ2-7,TGTGCCAGCTCCGCCGGGACAGGGGGCTCCTACGAGCAGTACTTC,CASSAGTGGSYEQYF
.,.,TRBV30,TRBJ1-2,TGTGCCTCCCTTTCGCGGCTGCTGAACTATGGCTACACCTTC,CASLSRLLNYGYTF
.,once,TRBV19,TRBJ2-6,TGTGCCAGTAGTATGGGCAGGGTTTCATCTGGGGCCAACGTCCTGACTTTC,CASSMGRVSSGANVLTF
TRBD2,.,TRBV4-3,TRBJ2-7,TGCGCCAGCAGCCAAGAGTCTCCTGGACTAGCGGGGGGATCCTACGAGCAGTACTTC,CASSQESPGLAGGSYEQYF
.,.,TRBV7-2,TRBJ1-6,TGTGCCAGCCGAAGCGGGGGGAATAATTCACCCCTCCACTTT,CASRSGGNNSPLHF
TRBD1,.,TRBV10-1,TRBJ2-1,TGCGCCAGCAGTGACGGACAGGGGGTTTCCTACAATGAGCAGTTCTTC,CASSDGQGVSYNEQFF
TRBD1,few,TRBV30,TRBJ1-2,TGTGCCGGGAAGAGGCCGGACAGGGAATATGGCTACACCTTC,CAGKRPDREYGYTF